This T cell receptor (beta chain) originates from a study of regulatory T cells in long-lasting Graves disease. Findings of the study overall: Segments TRBV28, TRBJ1-2 and TRBJ2-5 showed preferential usage in persistent disease. Owing to a sample size that was small, accuracy may have been reduced.

Looked up from germline, CDR1 is SGDLS and CDR2 is YYNGEE. This CDR3 spans 15 amino acids. The germline V and J ends were trimmed by 1 base and 1 base, with 11 bases remaining between them. Points on this clonotype: Its matching antigen is unknown.

The sample's time point: persistent/refractory GD, antithyroid drugs over 5 years with positive TRAb. Scientists built the TCR library using RNA that was extracted from PBMCs. Each of the patients was recruited from an endocrinology department situated in Xi'an, China. In building TCR beta libraries, iRepertoire HTBI primers were used together with Arm-PCR of CDR3 regions. TCRdb ran MiXCR on the multiplex PCR reads and lists one entry per CDR3 protein. The sample carries around 500,000 distinct CDR3 sequences, around 21% recorded once. The J gene is TRBJ1-1, the V gene TRBV9, with no clear D. This clonotype was obtained from a female donor with Graves disease. Source: peripheral blood mononuclear cells (PBMCs), taken when the disease was refractory, from a patient treated with antithyroid drugs. Here the CDR3 DNA reads TGTGCCAGCAGCGTATTTCCAGATCCGAACACTGAAGCTTTCTTT. Encoded protein: CASSVFPDPNTEAFF.